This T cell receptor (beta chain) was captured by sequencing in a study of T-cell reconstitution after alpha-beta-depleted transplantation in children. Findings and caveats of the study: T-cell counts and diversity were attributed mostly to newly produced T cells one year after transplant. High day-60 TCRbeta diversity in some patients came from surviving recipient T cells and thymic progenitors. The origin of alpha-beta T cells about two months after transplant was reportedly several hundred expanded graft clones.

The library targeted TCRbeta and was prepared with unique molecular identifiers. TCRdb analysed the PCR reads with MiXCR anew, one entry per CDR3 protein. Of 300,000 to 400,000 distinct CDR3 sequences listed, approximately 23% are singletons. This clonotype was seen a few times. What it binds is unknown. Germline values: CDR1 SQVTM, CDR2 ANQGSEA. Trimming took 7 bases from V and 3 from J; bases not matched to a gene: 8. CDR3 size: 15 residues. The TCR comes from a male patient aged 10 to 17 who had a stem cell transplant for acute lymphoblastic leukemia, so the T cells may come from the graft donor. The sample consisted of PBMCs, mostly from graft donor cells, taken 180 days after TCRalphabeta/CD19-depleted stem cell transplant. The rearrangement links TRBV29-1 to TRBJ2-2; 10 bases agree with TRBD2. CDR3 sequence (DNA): TGCAGCGCTCCTAGCGGGAGTGGGGACACCGGGGAGCTGTTTTTT. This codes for CSAPSGSGDTGELFF.